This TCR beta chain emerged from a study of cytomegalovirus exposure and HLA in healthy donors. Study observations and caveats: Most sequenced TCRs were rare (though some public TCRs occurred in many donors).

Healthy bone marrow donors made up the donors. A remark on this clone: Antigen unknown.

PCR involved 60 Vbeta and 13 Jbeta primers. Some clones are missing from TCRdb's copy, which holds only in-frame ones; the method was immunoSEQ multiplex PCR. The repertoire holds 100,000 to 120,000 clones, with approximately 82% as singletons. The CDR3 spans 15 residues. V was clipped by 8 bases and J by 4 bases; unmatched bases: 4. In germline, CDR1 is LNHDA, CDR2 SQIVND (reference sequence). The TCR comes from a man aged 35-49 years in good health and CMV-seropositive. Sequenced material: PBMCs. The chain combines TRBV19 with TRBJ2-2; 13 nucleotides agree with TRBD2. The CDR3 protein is CASHRLAGGTGELFF. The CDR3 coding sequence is TGTGCCAGTCATCGACTAGCGGGAGGCACCGGGGAGCTGTTTTTT.